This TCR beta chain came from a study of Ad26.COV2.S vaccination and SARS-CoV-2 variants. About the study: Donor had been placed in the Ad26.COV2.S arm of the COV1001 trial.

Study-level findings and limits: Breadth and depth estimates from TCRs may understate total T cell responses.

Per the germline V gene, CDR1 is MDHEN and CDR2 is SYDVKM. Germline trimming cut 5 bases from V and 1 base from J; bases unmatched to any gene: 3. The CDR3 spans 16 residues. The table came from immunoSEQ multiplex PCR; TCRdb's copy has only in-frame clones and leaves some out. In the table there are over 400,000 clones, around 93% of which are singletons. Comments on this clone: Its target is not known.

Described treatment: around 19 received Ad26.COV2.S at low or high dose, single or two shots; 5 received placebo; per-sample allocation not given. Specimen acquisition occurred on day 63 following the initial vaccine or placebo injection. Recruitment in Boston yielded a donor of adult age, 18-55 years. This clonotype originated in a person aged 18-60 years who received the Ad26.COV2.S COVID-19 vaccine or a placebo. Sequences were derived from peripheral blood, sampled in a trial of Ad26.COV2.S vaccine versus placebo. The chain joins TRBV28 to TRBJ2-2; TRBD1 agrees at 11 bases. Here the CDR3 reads CASSRTGGQNTGELFF. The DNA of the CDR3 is TGTGCCAGCAGTCGGACAGGGGGCCAGAACACCGGGGAGCTGTTTTTT.